Sequencing of this T cell receptor (beta chain) was carried out in a study of tumor-infiltrating lymphocytes in primary liver carcinoma. Study-wide background: The study obtained roughly 3.5 to 7.5 million productive TCRbeta reads per sample, similar across tissue types.

cDNA specific to TCR beta was made from 450 to 500 ng of total RNA, with a constant-region primer employed for priming. Nested multiplex PCR, run for three rounds with slightly modified ARM-PCR, yielded TCR beta libraries. Investigators reported that the first two PCR rounds, at around 11 cycles each, used TRBV1-TRBV30 forward primers with a C-beta reverse primer. TCRdb re-analysed the multiplex PCR reads in MiXCR, keeping a single row per CDR3 protein. Of 25,000 to 35,000 distinct CDR3 sequences in the sample, less than 75% were seen once. The CDR3 covers 15 residues. Germline assignment: CDR1 SGHNT and CDR2 YENEEA. Unsorted bulk tissue (about 20-32 mg) underwent RNA and DNA co-extraction. A remark on this clonotype: At one end, the junction sequence differs from germline, possibly due to a read error.

Material for sequencing was liver tumor tissue from sampling region 3. Subset defined: tumor region T3, left-lateral pole. V is TRBV11-3 and J is TRBJ2-1; 12 bases match TRBD2. The clonotype comes from a woman aged 25-40 years with primary liver carcinoma and hepatitis B virus infection. CDR3 loop: CASSRLAGVGYEEFF. The CDR3 nucleotides read TGTGCCAGCAGCCGACTAGCGGGGGTGGGTTATGAGGAGTTCTTC.